This T cell receptor (beta chain) was recovered during a study of shared clonotypes between healthy human individuals. With 6 bases clipped from V and 4 bases from J, the junction kept 1 base outside the gene matches. This CDR3 contains 12 residues. CDR1 and CDR2 from the germline V gene are MNHNY and SVGAGI (reference sequence). Overall study results and limits: Memory subsets had estimated richness that was generally smaller than that of naive subsets. Few donors restricted represented genetic and exposure-history diversity.

Some clones are missing from TCRdb's copy, which holds only in-frame ones; the method was immunoSEQ multiplex PCR. The table shows approximately 1,000,000 clones, with about 72% occurring only once. With respect to this clone: Antigen specificity is unknown.

The chain links TRBV6-6 to TRBJ2-5; the match to TRBD2 covers 8 bases. Sequencing used memory CD4+ T cells from PBMCs. Subset indicated: CD45RA-negative fraction. The clonotype comes from a young man in good health. Some clones in this sample may be carry-over from other donors' samples. Here the CDR3 DNA reads TGTGCCAGCAGCGGGGGGGGAGAGACCCAGTACTTC. It specifies CASSGGGETQYF.